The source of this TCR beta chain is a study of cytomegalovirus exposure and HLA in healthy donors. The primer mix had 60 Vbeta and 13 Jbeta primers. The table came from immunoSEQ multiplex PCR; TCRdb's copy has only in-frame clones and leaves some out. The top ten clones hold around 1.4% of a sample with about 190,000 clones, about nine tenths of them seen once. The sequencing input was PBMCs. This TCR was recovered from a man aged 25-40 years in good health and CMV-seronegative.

CDR3 nucleotides: TGTGCCAGCAGCCCAGGCCCCCTAAGGGAAGCGGGGGGGGAGACCCAGTACTTC. It specifies CASSPGPLREAGGETQYF. This rearrangement joins TRBV7-2 to TRBJ2-5; 10 bases are shared with TRBD2. CDR1 and CDR2 from the germline V gene are SGHTA and FQGNSA. V shed 5 bases and J 5 bases; nucleotides not matched to a gene: 17. This CDR3 spans 18 amino acids.